These 9 T cell receptor beta chains were all obtained from the same sample, sequenced in a study of blood T cells in healthy people across ages. Sample-barcoded 5' priming and a J-beta primer mix drove a second PCR of 7 to 11 cycles. One entry per CDR3 protein, called by TCRdb with MiXCR from the 5' RACE reads. The table shows hundreds of thousands of distinct CDR3 sequences, with around 38% occurring only once. Sequenced material: blood. The source is a man older than 75 in good health.

CDR3 sequence (DNA): TGTGCCAGCAGCGTAGCCACAGGGGTCCACGAGCAGTACTTC. Protein product: CASSVATGVHEQYF. The chain uses TRBV9 and TRBJ2-5, with TRBD1 matching over 7 bases. The DNA end is a closer match to TRBJ2-7, so the J assignment may be wrong. Per germline, CDR1 SGDLS and CDR2 YYNGEE. This CDR3 has 14 residues.

The chain employs TRBV4-3 and TRBJ2-7; D is perhaps TRBD1 (6 bases). The CDR3 runs 14 residues. V lost 0 bases, J lost 6 bases, and 12 bases lay in between. Germline V gene lookup returns CDR1 LGHNA and CDR2 YSLEER. For the CDR3, the DNA is TGCGCCAGCAGCCAAGATCGCCGGGACACCGAGCAGTACTTC. This sequence encodes CASSQDRRDTEQYF.

The table lists this clonotype with a few counts. The chain carries TRBV5-5 and TRBJ2-1, with D maybe TRBD1 (6 bases). CDR1 is SGHKS, CDR2 YYEKEE, per germline (reference sequence). The V end lost 2 bases, the J end lost 1 base, and 10 bases lay between the germline ends. This CDR3 has 15 amino acids. The CDR3 sequence is CASSLTGPSYNEQFF. The CDR3 DNA follows: TGTGCCAGCAGCTTAACAGGGCCGTCCTACAATGAGCAGTTCTTC.

This clonotype appeared a few times. The chain couples TRBV5-1 to TRBJ2-5; D call uncertain. Between the trimmed V and J ends, which lost 4 bases and 0 bases, there was a span of 10 bases. The CDR3 has 14 residues. The germline gives CDR1 SGHRS, CDR2 YFSETQ. CDR3 sequence reads: CASSKDANQETQYF. The CDR3 DNA reads TGCGCCAGCAGCAAGGACGCAAACCAAGAGACCCAGTACTTC.

A note on this clonotype: At one of its ends the junction is not consistent with the germline gene, which may arise from a read error. J is TRBJ2-2 and V is TRBV20-1, with TRBD2 matching 9 bases. The length of the CDR3 is 16 residues. Germline CDR1 DFQATT, CDR2 SNEGSKA (reference sequence). CDR3 sequence reads: CSARVPTSGTTGKLFF. CDR3 nucleotides: TGCAGTGCTAGAGTTCCGACTAGCGGAACTACCGGGAAGCTGTTTTTT.

J is TRBJ1-5 and V is TRBV7-2, with TRBD1 matching 7 bases. With V trimmed by 5 bases and J by 7 bases, 5 bases remained unmatched. This CDR3 region has 13 residues. The V gene's germline CDR1 is SGHTA and CDR2 FQGNSA. This chain's CDR3 is CASSEGAAQPQHF. The CDR3 DNA follows: TGTGCCAGCAGCGAGGGGGCAGCCCAGCCCCAGCATTTT.

The rearrangement uses TRBV5-6 and TRBJ2-3; TRBD2 might be the D (6 bases). Germline V gene sequence: CDR1 SGHDT, CDR2 YYEEEE. CDR3 size: 15 residues. Between the trimmed V and J ends, which lost 2 bases and 4 bases, there was a span of 14 bases. CDR3 loop: CASSFAAAGSDTQYF. In DNA, the CDR3 is TGTGCCAGCAGCTTCGCTGCGGCGGGGTCAGATACGCAGTATTTT.

In its sample, this clonotype was seen a few times. The CDR3 DNA is TGTGCCAGCAGTTGGACCCCTACAAGTAACAATGAGCAGTTCTTC. It specifies CASSWTPTSNNEQFF. The chain links TRBV7-2 to TRBJ2-1; D is unresolved. With 6 bases removed from V and 5 bases from J, the gap between germline ends came to 17 bases. The CDR3 sequence is 15 residues long. The germline gives CDR1 SGHTA, CDR2 FQGNSA. The full variable domain, rest sourced from reference TRBV7-2 and TRBJ2-1, is GAGVSQSPSNKVTEKGKDVELRCDPISGHTALYWYRQSLGQGLEFLIYFQGNSAPDKSGLPSDRFSAERTGGSVSTLTIQRTQQEDSAVYLCASSWTPTSNNEQFFGPGTRLTVL.

V usage is TRBV7-6 and J usage is TRBJ1-5; a weak D match, TRBD1 (5 bases). Trimming stripped 2 bases from V and 5 bases from J, with 16 bases between. The CDR3 sequence is 16 residues long. The V gene's germline CDR1 is SGHVS and CDR2 FNYEAQ. CDR3 sequence: CASSLSTGGKYQPQHF. CDR3 nucleotides: TGTGCCAGCAGCTTATCTACGGGGGGGAAATATCAGCCCCAGCATTTT.